This TCR beta chain was identified in a study of beta chain features in type 1 diabetes. Regarding the study as a whole: Moderately but significantly shorter TCRB CDR3s were found in Type 1 diabetes patients in all four CD4+ subsets.

This clone appeared a few times. The antigen is unknown. Trimming took 4 bases from V and 4 from J; bases not matched to a gene: 13. Germline loops: CDR1 SEHNR, CDR2 FQNEAQ (reference sequence). The length of the CDR3 is 18 residues. What was sequenced were expressed TCRB transcripts, since all of the isolated RNA had been reverse transcribed. Some clones are missing from TCRdb's copy, which holds only in-frame ones; the method was immunoSEQ multiplex PCR. The repertoire holds more than 25,000 clones, 56% seen once, with 1.5% in the top ten. The origin of this receptor is a woman under 30 with type 1 diabetes. V and J are TRBV7-9 and TRBJ2-1; 10 bases map to TRBD1. The sample taken for sequencing was Tregs from blood. CDR3 residues: CASSSIPKGQGGYNEQFF. CDR3 coding DNA: TGTGCCAGCAGCTCTATACCCAAAGGACAGGGGGGATACAATGAGCAGTTCTTC.